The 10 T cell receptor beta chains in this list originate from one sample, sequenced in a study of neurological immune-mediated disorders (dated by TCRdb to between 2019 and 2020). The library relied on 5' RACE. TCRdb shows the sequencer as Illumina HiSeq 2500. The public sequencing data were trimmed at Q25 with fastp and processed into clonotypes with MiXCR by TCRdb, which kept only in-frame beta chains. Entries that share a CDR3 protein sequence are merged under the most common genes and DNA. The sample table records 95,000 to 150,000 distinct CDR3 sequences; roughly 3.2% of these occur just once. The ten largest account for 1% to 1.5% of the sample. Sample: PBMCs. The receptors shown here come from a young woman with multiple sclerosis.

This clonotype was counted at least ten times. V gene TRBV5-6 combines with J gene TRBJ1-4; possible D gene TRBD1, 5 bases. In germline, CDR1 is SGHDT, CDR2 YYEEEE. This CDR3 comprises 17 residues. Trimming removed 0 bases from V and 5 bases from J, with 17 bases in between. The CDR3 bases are TGTGCCAGCAGCTTGGAGTGGGGCGGACGCAGAAATGAAAAACTGTTTTTT. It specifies CASSLEWGGRRNEKLFF.

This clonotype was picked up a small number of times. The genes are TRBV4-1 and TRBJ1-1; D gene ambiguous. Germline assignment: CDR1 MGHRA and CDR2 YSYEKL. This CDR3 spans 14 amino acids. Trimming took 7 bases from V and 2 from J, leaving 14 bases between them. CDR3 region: CASTTPGSNTEAFF. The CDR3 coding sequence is TGCGCCAGCACCACCCCCGGGTCCAACACTGAAGCTTTCTTT.

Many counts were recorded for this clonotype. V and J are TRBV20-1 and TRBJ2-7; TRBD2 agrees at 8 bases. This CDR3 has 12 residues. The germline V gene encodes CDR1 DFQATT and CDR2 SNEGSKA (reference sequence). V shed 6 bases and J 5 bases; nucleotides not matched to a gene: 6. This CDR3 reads CSATLAGDEQYF. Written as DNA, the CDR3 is TGCAGTGCCACTCTAGCGGGCGACGAGCAGTACTTC.

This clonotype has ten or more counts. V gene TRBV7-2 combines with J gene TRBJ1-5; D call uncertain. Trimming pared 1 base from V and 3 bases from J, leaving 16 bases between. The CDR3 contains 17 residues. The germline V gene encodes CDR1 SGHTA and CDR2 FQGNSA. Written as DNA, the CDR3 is TGTGCCAGCAGCTTAGACCCACTTCTTCCCCTCAATCAGCCCCAGCATTTT. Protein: CASSLDPLLPLNQPQHF.

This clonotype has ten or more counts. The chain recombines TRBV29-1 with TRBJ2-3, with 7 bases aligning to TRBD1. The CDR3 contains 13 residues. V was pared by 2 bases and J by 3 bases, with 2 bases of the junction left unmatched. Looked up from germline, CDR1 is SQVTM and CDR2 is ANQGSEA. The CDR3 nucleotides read TGCAGCGTTGAACCACAGGGGACAGATACGCAGTATTTT. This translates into CSVEPQGTDTQYF.

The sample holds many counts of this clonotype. The CDR3 sequence: CASSEGTGYGYTF. Here the CDR3 DNA reads TGTGCCAGCAGTGAAGGAACGGGCTATGGCTACACCTTC. This rearrangement joins TRBV6-1 to TRBJ1-2; D gene uncertain. Germline V gene lookup returns CDR1 MNHNS and CDR2 SASEGT. Trimming stripped 1 base from V and 4 bases from J, with 7 bases between. The CDR3 is 13 amino acids.

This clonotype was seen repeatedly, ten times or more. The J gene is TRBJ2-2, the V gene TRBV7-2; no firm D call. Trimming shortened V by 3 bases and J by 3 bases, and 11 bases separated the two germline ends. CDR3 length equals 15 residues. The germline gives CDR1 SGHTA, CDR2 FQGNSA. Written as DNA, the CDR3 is TGTGCCAGCAGCTTGACTGGTGATCACACCGGGGAGCTGTTTTTT. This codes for CASSLTGDHTGELFF.

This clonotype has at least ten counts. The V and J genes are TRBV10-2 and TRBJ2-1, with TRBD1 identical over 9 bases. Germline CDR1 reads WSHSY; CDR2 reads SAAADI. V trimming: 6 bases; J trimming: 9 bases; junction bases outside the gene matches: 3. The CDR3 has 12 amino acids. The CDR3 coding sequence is TGCGCCAGCAGACAGGGGGCTGGTGAGCAGTTCTTC. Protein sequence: CASRQGAGEQFF.

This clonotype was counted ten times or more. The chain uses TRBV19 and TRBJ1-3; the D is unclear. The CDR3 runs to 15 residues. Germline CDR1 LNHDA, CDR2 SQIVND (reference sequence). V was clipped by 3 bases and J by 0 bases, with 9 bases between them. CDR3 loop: CASSMAGISGNTIYF. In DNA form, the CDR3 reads TGTGCCAGTAGTATGGCAGGTATCTCTGGAAACACCATATATTTT.

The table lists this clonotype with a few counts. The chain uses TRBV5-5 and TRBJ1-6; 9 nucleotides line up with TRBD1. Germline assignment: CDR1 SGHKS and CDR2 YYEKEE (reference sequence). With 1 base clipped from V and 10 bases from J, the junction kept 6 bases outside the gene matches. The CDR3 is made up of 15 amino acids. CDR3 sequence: CASSLLRDRVSPLHF. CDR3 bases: TGTGCCAGCAGCTTGTTGCGGGACAGGGTGTCACCCCTCCACTTT.